Below are 20 T cell receptor beta chains sequenced from a single sample in a study of blood T cell repertoires in COVID-19. Data came from immunoSEQ multiplex PCR; TCRdb stores just in-frame clones and leaves some out. The table has some 120,000 clones, 80% to 95% seen once. Sequenced sample: peripheral blood. Receptors originate from a man aged 50 to 60 with COVID-19, enrolled during active disease.

The chain recombines TRBV6-5 with TRBJ2-3, with 7 bases that match TRBD2. The CDR3 length is 14 residues. After removal of 7 bases from V and 5 bases from J, the junction contained 9 bases not matched to a gene. Germline assignment: CDR1 MNHEY and CDR2 SVGAGI. CDR3 nucleotides: TGTGCCAGCAATAAGGCCCCGGGAGGAGATACGCAGTATTTT. Amino acid sequence: CASNKAPGGDTQYF.

The chain joins TRBV2 to TRBJ2-2, with 9 positions matching TRBD1. The CDR3 sequence is 15 residues long. Looked up from germline, CDR1 is SNHLY and CDR2 is FYNNEI. V shed 6 bases, J shed 7 bases, and the junction held 9 bases outside the gene matches. In nucleotides, the CDR3 is TGTGCCAGCAGGGAACAGGGGGCGCCGGGCGGGGAGCTGTTTTTT. It encodes CASREQGAPGGELFF.

The V and J genes are TRBV9 and TRBJ2-3, with a weak D call TRBD2 (5 bases). The germline gives CDR1 SGDLS, CDR2 YYNGEE. The CDR3 runs to 15 residues. V gave up 2 bases and J gave up 2 bases, with 12 bases separating them. The DNA for the CDR3 is TGTGCCAGCAGCGTCGGGAATGGGGACACAGATACGCAGTATTTT. Translating it yields CASSVGNGDTDTQYF.

The chain couples TRBV9 to TRBJ2-3; tentative D call: TRBD2 (6 bases). This CDR3 has 15 residues. Deletions cut 0 bases from V and 0 bases from J, with 8 bases between. Germline loops: CDR1 SGDLS, CDR2 YYNGEE. The CDR3 region has the DNA TGTGCCAGCAGCGTAGACAGCGGGAGCACAGATACGCAGTATTTT. Translation: CASSVDSGSTDTQYF.

This chain joins TRBV6-5 and TRBJ2-5; 7 nucleotides line up with TRBD1. Germline V gene lookup returns CDR1 MNHEY and CDR2 SVGAGI. The CDR3 sequence is 12 residues long. The V segment lost 6 bases and the J segment 3 bases; nucleotides outside the gene matches: 1. The CDR3 DNA is TGTGCCAGCAGCGGGACAGAAGAGACCCAGTACTTC. It translates to CASSGTEETQYF.

The chain recombines TRBV18 with TRBJ1-1; D not resolved. V lost 6 bases, J lost 3 bases, and 14 bases lay in between. CDR3 length: 14 residues. Germline assignment: CDR1 KGHSH and CDR2 LQKENI. CDR3 sequence: CASSLFPRDTEAFF. The CDR3 DNA reads as TGTGCCAGCTCGCTTTTTCCCCGGGACACTGAAGCTTTCTTT.

This chain uses TRBV19 with TRBJ2-3; TRBD2 aligns across 8 bases. Looked up from germline, CDR1 is LNHDA and CDR2 is SQIVND (reference sequence). J was trimmed by 5 bases and V by 5 bases; bases with no gene match: 12. The CDR3 runs to 16 residues. CDR3 residues: CASSPPGAGGRDTQYF. The CDR3 region has the DNA TGTGCCAGTAGTCCCCCAGGGGCGGGAGGAAGAGATACGCAGTATTTT.

This sequence joins TRBV2 and TRBJ2-5; D gene ambiguous. CDR3 length: 11 residues. From germline, CDR1 is SNHLY and CDR2 FYNNEI. V lost 7 bases and J lost 2, with 5 bases in between. The CDR3 reads CASKRQETQYF. The CDR3 DNA reads as TGTGCCAGCAAACGGCAAGAGACCCAGTACTTC.

This chain connects TRBV19 to TRBJ2-1; 10 positions match TRBD2. The CDR3 extends over 15 amino acids. V was clipped by 5 bases and J by 5 bases; unmatched bases: 6. Per the germline V gene, CDR1 is LNHDA and CDR2 is SQIVND (reference sequence). This CDR3 is CASSPGLATHNEQFF. DNA for the CDR3: TGTGCCAGTAGTCCGGGACTAGCGACCCACAATGAGCAGTTCTTC.

The chain joins TRBV7-8 to TRBJ2-2, with 7 nucleotides matching TRBD2. CDR1 is SGHVS and CDR2 is FQNEAQ in the germline V gene. J was trimmed by 5 bases and V by 4 bases; bases with no gene match: 10. This CDR3 has 16 residues. The CDR3, as DNA: TGTGCCAGCAGCTCAGGACTAGTCTGGCCAACCGGGGAGCTGTTTTTT. Amino acids: CASSSGLVWPTGELFF.

The chain carries TRBV2 and TRBJ1-2; TRBD1 might be the D (5 bases). Trimming took 4 bases from V and 8 from J, leaving 14 bases between them. The length of the CDR3 is 13 residues. Germline V lookup: CDR1 SNHLY, CDR2 FYNNEI. The chain's CDR3 is CASSGIGTGGYTF. CDR3 nucleotides: TGTGCCAGCAGTGGCATCGGGACTGGCGGCTACACCTTC.

CDR3 in DNA: TGTGCCAGCTCACCACCGAGCATGGACACCGGGGAGCTGTTTTTT. Protein sequence: CASSPPSMDTGELFF. The J gene is TRBJ2-2, the V gene TRBV18; D is unclear. The germline gives CDR1 KGHSH, CDR2 LQKENI. The V and J ends lost 0 bases and 3 bases respectively, with 8 bases between them. This CDR3 region has 15 residues.

J is TRBJ1-1 and V is TRBV20-1; TRBD1 might be the D (5 bases). CDR3 size: 11 residues. CDR1 is DFQATT, CDR2 SNEGSKA, per germline (reference sequence). V shed 5 bases and J shed 11 bases, with 15 bases lying between them. CDR3 nucleotides: TGCAGTGCTGACACAGGCTTAGGGGCTTTCTTT. It translates to CSADTGLGAFF.

J is TRBJ1-6 and V is TRBV30; TRBD1 might be the D (5 bases). CDR1 is GTSNPN, CDR2 SVGIG, per germline (reference sequence). Trimming stripped 0 bases from V and 6 bases from J, with 12 bases between. CDR3 length: 15 amino acids. In DNA form, the CDR3 reads TGTGCCTGGAGTGTCGTTGGGGCGCTTAATTCACCCCTCCACTTT. Residues: CAWSVVGALNSPLHF.

The chain recombines TRBV15 with TRBJ2-5, with TRBD2 identical over 13 bases. Germline lookup yields CDR1 LNHNV and CDR2 YYDKDF (reference sequence). Trimming at V came to 3 bases and at J to 3 bases, leaving 4 bases not matched to a gene. This CDR3 spans 16 amino acids. The CDR3 region has the DNA TGTGCCACCAGCAGTGGACTAGCGGGAGACAAAGAGACCCAGTACTTC. It translates to CATSSGLAGDKETQYF.

The chain joins TRBV4-2 to TRBJ2-7; 9 positions agree with TRBD1. This CDR3 region has 15 residues. From germline, CDR1 is LGHNA and CDR2 YNFKEQ. V dropped 1 base and J dropped 5; count of bases not matched to a gene: 6. CDR3 bases: TGTGCCAGCAGCCAAGGGAGCACAGGGGGCAACGAGCAGTACTTC. Translating gives CASSQGSTGGNEQYF.

The chain has TRBV29-1 and TRBJ2-3, with D perhaps matching TRBD2 (5 bases). Germline V CDR1 and CDR2: SQVTM, ANQGSEA. The CDR3 has 12 amino acids. V lost 3 bases to trimming and J lost 4 bases, with 8 bases between them. CDR3 region: CSVELASDTQYF. The CDR3 DNA is TGCAGCGTTGAGTTAGCGTCAGATACGCAGTATTTT.

The V call is TRBV19, the J call TRBJ2-7, with 13 nucleotides matching TRBD2. V lost 4 bases and J lost 2; bases outside the gene matches: 2. This CDR3 spans 15 amino acids. The germline CDR1 and CDR2 sequences are LNHDA and SQIVND (reference sequence). The CDR3 is CASSRTSGRAYEQYV. The CDR3 bases are TGTGCCAGTAGTAGGACTAGCGGGAGAGCCTACGAGCAGTACGTC.

The rearrangement links TRBV7-6 to TRBJ2-3; 7 bases align to TRBD2. CDR1 is SGHVS, CDR2 FNYEAQ, per germline. This CDR3 contains 17 residues. V gave up 1 base and J gave up 4 bases; unmatched junction bases: 11. CDR3 amino acids: CASSLEKGGPNPDTQYF. CDR3 coding DNA: TGTGCCAGCAGCTTAGAGAAGGGAGGGCCTAATCCAGATACGCAGTATTTT.

The genes are TRBV21-1 and TRBJ2-1; the table assigns TRBD1, which was not confirmed against the DNA. TRBV21-1 represents a pseudogene. This CDR3 has 22 residues. CDR3 sequence: CASSKRKGTGDSRGGDPNEQFF. As DNA, the CDR3 is TGTGCCAGCAGCAAAAGGAAAGGGACAGGGGATAGTCGGGGGGGAGACCCCAATGAGCAGTTCTTC.